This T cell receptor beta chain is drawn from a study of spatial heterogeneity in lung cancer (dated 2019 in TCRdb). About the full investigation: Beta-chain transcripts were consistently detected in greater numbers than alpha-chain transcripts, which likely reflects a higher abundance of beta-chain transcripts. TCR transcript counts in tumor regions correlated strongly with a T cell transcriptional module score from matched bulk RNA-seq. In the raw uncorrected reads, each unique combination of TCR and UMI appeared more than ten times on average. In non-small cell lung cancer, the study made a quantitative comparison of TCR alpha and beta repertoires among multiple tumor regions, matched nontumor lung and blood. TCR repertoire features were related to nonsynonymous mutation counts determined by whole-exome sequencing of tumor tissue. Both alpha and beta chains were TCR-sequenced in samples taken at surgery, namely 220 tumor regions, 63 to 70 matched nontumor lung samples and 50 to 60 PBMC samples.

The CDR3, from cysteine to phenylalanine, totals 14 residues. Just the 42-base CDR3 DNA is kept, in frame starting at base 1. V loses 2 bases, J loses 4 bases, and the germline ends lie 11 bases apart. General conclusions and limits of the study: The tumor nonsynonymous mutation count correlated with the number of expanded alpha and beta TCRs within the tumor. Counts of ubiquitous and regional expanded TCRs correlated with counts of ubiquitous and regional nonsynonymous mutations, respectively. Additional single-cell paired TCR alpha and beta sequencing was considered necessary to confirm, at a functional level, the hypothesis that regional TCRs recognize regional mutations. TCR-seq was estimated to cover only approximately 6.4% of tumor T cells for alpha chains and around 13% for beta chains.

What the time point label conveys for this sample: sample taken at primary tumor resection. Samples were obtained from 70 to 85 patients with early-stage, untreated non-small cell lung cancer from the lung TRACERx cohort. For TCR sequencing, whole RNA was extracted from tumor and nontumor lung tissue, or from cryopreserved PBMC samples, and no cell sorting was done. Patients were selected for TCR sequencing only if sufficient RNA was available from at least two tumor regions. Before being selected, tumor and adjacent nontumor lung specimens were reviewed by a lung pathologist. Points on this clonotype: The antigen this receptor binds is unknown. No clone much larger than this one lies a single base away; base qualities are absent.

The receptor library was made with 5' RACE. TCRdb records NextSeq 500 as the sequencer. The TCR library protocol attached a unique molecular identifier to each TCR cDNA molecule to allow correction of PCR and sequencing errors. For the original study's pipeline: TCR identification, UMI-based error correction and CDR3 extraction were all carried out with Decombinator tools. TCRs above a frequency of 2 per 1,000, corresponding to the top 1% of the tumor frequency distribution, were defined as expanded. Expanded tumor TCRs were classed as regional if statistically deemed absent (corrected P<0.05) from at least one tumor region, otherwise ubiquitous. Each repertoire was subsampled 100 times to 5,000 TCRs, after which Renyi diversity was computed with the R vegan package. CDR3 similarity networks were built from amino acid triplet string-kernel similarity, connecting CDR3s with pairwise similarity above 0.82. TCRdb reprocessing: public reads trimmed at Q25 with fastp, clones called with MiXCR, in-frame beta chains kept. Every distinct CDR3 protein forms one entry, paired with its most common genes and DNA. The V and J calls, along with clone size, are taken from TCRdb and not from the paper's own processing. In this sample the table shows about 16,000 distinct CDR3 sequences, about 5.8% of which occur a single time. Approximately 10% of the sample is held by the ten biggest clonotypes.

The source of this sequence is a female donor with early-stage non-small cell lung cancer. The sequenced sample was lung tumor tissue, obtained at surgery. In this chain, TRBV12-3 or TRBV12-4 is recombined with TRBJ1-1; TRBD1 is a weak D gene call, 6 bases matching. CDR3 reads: CASSLHREGTEAFF. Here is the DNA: TGTGCCAGCAGTTTACACAGGGAGGGCACTGAAGCTTTCTTT.